This T cell receptor beta chain comes out of a study of blood T cell repertoires in COVID-19. CDR1 is SGHRS, CDR2 YFSETQ, per germline. The CDR3 extends over 12 amino acids. V lost 0 bases and J lost 7; bases outside the gene matches: 0. The assay was immunoSEQ multiplex PCR, and TCRdb's table has in-frame clones only and misses some. The table records hundreds of thousands of clones, about 90% of them present only once. V gene TRBV5-1 combines with J gene TRBJ1-2; 7 bases line up with TRBD1. What was sequenced was peripheral blood. The source of this sequence is a man aged 18 to 30 with active or convalescent COVID-19. The chain's CDR3 is CASSLEGAGYTF. The CDR3 DNA sequence: TGCGCCAGCAGCTTGGAGGGGGCTGGCTACACCTTC.